This T cell receptor beta chain was recorded in a study of identical twins. General observations from the study: The more abundant beta clonotypes in cord blood had fewer insertions, and memory repertoires did not show this.

Template switching supplied a universal primer site; unique molecular identifiers were carried on the cDNA. One entry per CDR3 protein results from TCRdb running MiXCR on the 5' RACE reads. This sample yields about 240,000 distinct CDR3 sequences, of which more than 9.5% are seen a single time; under 4.5% belongs to the top ten. V shed 4 bases and J shed 7 bases, with 17 bases lying between them. The length of the CDR3 is 15 residues. CDR1 and CDR2 from the germline V gene are SGHRS and YFSETQ. This clonotype was recorded at least ten times. Its target is not known. The data were also submitted as part of a second study, on yellow fever vaccine responses in identical twins.

The V gene is TRBV5-1, the J gene TRBJ1-4; TRBD1 is a possible D gene (6 bases). Sequenced input: memory (CD45RO+) T cells sorted from blood. The clonotype originates from a woman aged 18-29 years in good health. CDR3 sequence (DNA): TGCGCCAGCAGCCTCCGGACAGCCACACCTGAAAAACTGTTTTTT. It specifies CASSLRTATPEKLFF.